This TCR beta chain comes out of a study of early stage breast cancer tumors. Study-wide results and caveats: Compared with adjacent normal breast, tumors showed about 2.5-fold denser, more clonal T cells. Bulk DNA sequencing of unsorted cells missed chain pairing and markers.

Worth noting for this clone: The antigen is not known.

Generated by immunoSEQ multiplex PCR, the TCRdb table keeps only in-frame clones and is missing some. In the table there are 20,000 to 25,000 clones, about three quarters of which are singletons. The sample comprised blood. This receptor was obtained from a person in their sixties with breast cancer.

The CDR3, as DNA: TGTGCCAGCTCACCCCAGAGCTTTGGCTCCTACGAGCAGTACTTC. It is translated as CASSPQSFGSYEQYF. This chain uses TRBV18 with TRBJ2-7; D ambiguous. The length of the CDR3 is 15 residues. The germline V and J ends were trimmed by 3 bases and 0 bases, with 12 bases remaining between them. Germline V lookup: CDR1 KGHSH, CDR2 LQKENI.